This passage covers 6 T cell receptor beta chains from one sample sequenced in a study of T cells after yellow fever vaccination. TCRdb recomputed calls from the 5' RACE reads with MiXCR, one row per CDR3 protein. The sample shows hundreds of thousands of distinct CDR3 sequences, roughly 9.4% of them seen only once. Sequences were derived from PBMCs, sampled on the day of the first yellow fever vaccination. The receptors shown here come from a young man who received the YFV17D yellow fever vaccine.

There are a few counts of this clonotype. J is TRBJ2-5 and V is TRBV27; no reliable D call. This CDR3 has 14 residues. Looked up from germline, CDR1 is MNHEY and CDR2 is SMNVEV (reference sequence). V was trimmed by 8 bases and J by 1 base, leaving 14 bases between them. The CDR3 sequence is CASGWGGSQETQYF. CDR3 DNA sequence: TGTGCCAGCGGGTGGGGTGGGTCCCAAGAGACCCAGTACTTC.

This clonotype was seen a handful of times. V and J are TRBV29-1 and TRBJ2-5; a possible D gene is TRBD2 (5 bases). The CDR3 spans 13 residues. Germline assignment: CDR1 SQVTM and CDR2 ANQGSEA. The germline V and J ends were trimmed by 1 base and 4 bases, with 10 bases remaining between them. The CDR3 protein is CSVEGREGETQYF. As DNA, the CDR3 is TGCAGCGTTGAAGGGCGCGAGGGAGAGACCCAGTACTTC.

The genes are TRBV6-5 and TRBJ2-6, with 9 bases fitting TRBD1. CDR1 and CDR2 from the germline V gene are MNHEY and SVGAGI. The CDR3 has 19 amino acids. The J segment lost 1 base and the V segment lost 2 bases, leaving 9 bases of the junction unmatched. CDR3 sequence: CASSYASGTGSSGANVLTF. As DNA, the CDR3 is TGTGCCAGCAGTTACGCATCCGGGACAGGGTCTTCTGGGGCCAACGTCCTGACTTTC.

This clonotype was observed a handful of times. This chain joins TRBV7-2 and TRBJ1-2; D might be TRBD1 (5 bases). In germline, CDR1 is SGHTA, CDR2 FQGNSA. The germline V and J ends were trimmed by 5 bases and 4 bases, with 20 bases remaining between them. The CDR3 spans 16 residues. The DNA for the CDR3 is TGTGCCAGCAGCGAGAGGGTGGCAGGGTCACCCTATGGCTACACCTTC. Translating it yields CASSERVAGSPYGYTF.

The chain couples TRBV19 to TRBJ2-5; D perhaps matches TRBD2 (7 bases). Trimming cost V 7 bases and J 5 bases, with 17 bases left between them. Germline V CDR1 and CDR2: LNHDA, SQIVND (reference sequence). This CDR3 region has 14 residues. CDR3 sequence: CASTPGGPHETQYF. The CDR3 DNA sequence: TGTGCCAGTACCCCCGGGGGGCCGCATGAGACCCAGTACTTC.

This chain joins TRBV5-1 and TRBJ2-1; 8 nucleotides align to TRBD2. Germline CDR1 is SGHRS and CDR2 is YFSETQ. The V gene end was trimmed by 0 bases and the J gene end by 9 bases; junction bases not matched to a gene: 17. The CDR3 runs to 18 residues. CDR3 sequence reads: CASSLVPFMVAGGGEQFF. The CDR3 nucleotides are TGCGCCAGCAGCTTGGTACCCTTCATGGTGGCGGGGGGAGGTGAGCAGTTCTTC.